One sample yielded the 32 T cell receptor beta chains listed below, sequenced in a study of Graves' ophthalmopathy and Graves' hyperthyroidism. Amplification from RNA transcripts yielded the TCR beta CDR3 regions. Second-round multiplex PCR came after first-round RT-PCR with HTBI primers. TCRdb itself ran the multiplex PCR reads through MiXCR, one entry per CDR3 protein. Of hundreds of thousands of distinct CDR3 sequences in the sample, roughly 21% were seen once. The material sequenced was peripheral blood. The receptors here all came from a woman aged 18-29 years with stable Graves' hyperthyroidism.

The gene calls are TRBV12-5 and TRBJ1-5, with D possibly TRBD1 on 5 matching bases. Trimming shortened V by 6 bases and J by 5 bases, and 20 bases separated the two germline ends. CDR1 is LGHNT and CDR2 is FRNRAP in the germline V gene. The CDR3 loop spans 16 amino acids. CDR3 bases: TGTGCTAGTGGCTTAGACCAGGTCAGGGCTCATCAGCCCCAGCATTTT. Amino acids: CASGLDQVRAHQPQHF.

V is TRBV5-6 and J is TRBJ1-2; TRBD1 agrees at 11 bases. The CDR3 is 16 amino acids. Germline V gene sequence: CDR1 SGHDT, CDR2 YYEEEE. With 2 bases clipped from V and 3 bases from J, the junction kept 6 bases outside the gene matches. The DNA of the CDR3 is TGTGCCAGCAGCTTCAACTTGGGACAGGGGGACTATGGCTACACCTTC. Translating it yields CASSFNLGQGDYGYTF.

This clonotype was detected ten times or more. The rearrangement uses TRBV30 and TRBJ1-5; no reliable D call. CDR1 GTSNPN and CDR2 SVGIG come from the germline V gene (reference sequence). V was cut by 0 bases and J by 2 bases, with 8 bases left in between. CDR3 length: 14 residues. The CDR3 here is CAWSVQYGNQPQHF. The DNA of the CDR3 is TGTGCCTGGAGTGTACAATACGGCAATCAGCCCCAGCATTTT.

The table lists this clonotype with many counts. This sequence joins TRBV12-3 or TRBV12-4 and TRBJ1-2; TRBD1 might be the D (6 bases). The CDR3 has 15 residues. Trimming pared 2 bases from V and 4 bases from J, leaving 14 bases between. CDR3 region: CASSLKGGTTYGYTF. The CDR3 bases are TGTGCCAGCAGTTTAAAGGGCGGGACAACCTATGGCTACACCTTC.

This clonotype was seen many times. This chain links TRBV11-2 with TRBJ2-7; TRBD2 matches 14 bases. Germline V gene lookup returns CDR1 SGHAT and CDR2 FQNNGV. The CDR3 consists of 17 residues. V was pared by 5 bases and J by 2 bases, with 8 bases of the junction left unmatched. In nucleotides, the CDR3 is TGTGCCAGCAGCCGGGGGACTAGCGGGAGTATAACCTACGAGCAGTACTTC. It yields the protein CASSRGTSGSITYEQYF.

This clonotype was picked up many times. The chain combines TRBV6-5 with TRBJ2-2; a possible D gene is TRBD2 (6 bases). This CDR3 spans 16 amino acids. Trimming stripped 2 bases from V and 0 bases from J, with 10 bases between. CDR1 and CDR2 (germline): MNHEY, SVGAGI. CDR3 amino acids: CASSYIGGANTGELFF. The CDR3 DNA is TGTGCCAGCAGTTACATAGGCGGGGCGAACACCGGGGAGCTGTTTTTT.

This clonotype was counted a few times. CDR3 amino acids: CASKPGLHQETQYF. The CDR3 DNA reads TGTGCCAGTAAACCGGGACTACACCAAGAGACCCAGTACTTC. V gene TRBV28 combines with J gene TRBJ2-5; 7 nucleotides align to TRBD2. V shed 9 bases and J 0 bases; nucleotides not matched to a gene: 7. Germline V lookup: CDR1 MDHEN, CDR2 SYDVKM. The CDR3 contains 14 residues.

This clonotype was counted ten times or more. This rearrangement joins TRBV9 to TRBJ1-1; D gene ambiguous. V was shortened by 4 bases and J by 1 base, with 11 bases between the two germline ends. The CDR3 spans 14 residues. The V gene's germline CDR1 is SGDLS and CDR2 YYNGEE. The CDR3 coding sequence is TGTGCCAGCAGCCTTATGACCGAGAACACTGAAGCTTTCTTT. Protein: CASSLMTENTEAFF.

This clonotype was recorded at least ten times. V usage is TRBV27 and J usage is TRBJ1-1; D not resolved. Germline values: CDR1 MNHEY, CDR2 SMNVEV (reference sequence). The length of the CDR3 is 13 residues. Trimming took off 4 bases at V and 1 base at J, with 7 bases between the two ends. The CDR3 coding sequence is TGTGCCAGCAGTTCACACAGGAACACTGAAGCTTTCTTT. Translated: CASSSHRNTEAFF.

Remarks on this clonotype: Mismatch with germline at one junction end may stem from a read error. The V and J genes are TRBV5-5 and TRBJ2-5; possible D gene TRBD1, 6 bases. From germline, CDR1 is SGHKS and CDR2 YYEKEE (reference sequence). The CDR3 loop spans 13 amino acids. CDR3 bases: TGTGCCAGCAGCTCACAGGGAGAAGAGACCAAGTACTTC. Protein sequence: CASSSQGEETKYF. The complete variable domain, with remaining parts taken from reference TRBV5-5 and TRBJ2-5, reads DAGVTQSPTHLIKTRGQQVTLRCSPISGHKSVSWYQQVLGQGPQFIFQYYEKEERGRGNFPDRFSARQFPNYSSELNVNALLLGDSALYLCASSSQGEETKYFGPGTRLLVL.

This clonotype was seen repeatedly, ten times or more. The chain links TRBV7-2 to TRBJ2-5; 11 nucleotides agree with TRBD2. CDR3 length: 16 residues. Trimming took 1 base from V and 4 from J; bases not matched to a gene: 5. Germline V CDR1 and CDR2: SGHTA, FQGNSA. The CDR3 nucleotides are TGTGCCAGCAGCTTAGTAGCGGGAGGGCCAGGAGAGACCCAGTACTTC. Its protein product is CASSLVAGGPGETQYF.

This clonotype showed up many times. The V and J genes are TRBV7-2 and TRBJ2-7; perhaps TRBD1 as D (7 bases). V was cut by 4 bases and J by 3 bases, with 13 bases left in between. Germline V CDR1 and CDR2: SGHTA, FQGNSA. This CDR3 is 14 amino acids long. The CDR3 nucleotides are TGTGCCAGCAGCTCCCGACAGGGAGGCTACGAGCAGTACTTC. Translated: CASSSRQGGYEQYF.

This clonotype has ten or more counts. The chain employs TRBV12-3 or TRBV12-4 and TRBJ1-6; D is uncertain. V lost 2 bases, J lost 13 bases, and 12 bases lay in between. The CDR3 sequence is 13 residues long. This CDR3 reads CASSLRPSVPLHF. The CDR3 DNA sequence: TGTGCCAGCAGTTTACGACCGTCCGTTCCCCTCCACTTT.

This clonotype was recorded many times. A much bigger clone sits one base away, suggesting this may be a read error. The CDR3 DNA reads as TGTGCCAGCAGCGAGGGACAGGGGCATTCACACCTCCACTTT. This codes for CASSEGQGHSHLHF. The rearrangement links TRBV2 to TRBJ1-6, with 10 positions matching TRBD1. The germline gives CDR1 SNHLY, CDR2 FYNNEI. This CDR3 is built from 14 residues.

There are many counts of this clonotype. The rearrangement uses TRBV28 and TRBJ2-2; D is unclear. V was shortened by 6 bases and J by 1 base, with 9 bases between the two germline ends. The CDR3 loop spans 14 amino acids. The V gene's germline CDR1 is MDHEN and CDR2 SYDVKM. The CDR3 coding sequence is TGTGCCAGCAGCCCGGGTGGGAACACCGGGGAGCTGTTTTTT. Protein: CASSPGGNTGELFF.

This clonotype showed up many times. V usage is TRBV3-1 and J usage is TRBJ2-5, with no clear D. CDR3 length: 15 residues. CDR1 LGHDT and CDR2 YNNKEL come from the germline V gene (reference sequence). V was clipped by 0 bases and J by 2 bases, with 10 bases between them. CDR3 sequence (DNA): TGTGCCAGCAGCCAAGATCTTGGCAGACAAGAGACCCAGTACTTC. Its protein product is CASSQDLGRQETQYF.

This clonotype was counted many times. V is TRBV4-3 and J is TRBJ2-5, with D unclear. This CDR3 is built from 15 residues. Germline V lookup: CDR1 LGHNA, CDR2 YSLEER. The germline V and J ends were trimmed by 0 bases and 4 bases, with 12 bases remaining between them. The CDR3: CASSQDGLVGETQYF. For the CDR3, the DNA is TGCGCCAGCAGCCAAGATGGGCTAGTTGGAGAGACCCAGTACTTC.

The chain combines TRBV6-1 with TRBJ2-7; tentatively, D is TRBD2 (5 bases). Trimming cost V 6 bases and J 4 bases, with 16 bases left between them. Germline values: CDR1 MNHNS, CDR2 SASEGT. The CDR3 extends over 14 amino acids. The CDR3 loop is CASSHRIGRYEQYF. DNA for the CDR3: TGTGCCAGCAGCCACCGCATAGGGAGATACGAGCAGTACTTC.

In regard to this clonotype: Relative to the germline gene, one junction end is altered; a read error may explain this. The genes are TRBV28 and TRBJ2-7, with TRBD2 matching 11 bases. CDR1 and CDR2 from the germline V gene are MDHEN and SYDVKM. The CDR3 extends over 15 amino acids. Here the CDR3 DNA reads TGTGCCAGCAAGACTAGCGGGATGGCACTCTACGATCAGTACTTC. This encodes CASKTSGMALYDQYF.

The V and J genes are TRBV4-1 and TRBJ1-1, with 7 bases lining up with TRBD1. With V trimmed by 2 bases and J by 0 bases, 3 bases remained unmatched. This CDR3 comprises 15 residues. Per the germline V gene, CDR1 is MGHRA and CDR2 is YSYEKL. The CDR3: CASSQLQGMNTEAFF. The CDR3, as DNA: TGCGCCAGCAGCCAACTACAGGGGATGAACACTGAAGCTTTCTTT.

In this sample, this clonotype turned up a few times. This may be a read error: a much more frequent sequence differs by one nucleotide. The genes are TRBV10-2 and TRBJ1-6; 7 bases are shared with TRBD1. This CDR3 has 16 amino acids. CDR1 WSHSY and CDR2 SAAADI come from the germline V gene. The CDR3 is CASSESRQGLNSHLHF. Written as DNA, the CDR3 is TGCGCCAGCAGTGAGTCGCGACAGGGACTCAATTCACACCTCCACTTT.

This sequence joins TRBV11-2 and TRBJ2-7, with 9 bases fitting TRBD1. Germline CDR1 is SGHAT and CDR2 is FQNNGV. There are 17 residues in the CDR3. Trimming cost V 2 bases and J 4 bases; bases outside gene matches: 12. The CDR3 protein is CASSLNYRTGASYEQYF. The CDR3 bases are TGTGCCAGCAGCTTAAATTACCGGACAGGGGCTTCGTACGAGCAGTACTTC. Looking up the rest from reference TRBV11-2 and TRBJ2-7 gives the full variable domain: EAGVAQSPRYKIIEKRQSVAFWCNPISGHATLYWYQQILGQGPKLLIQFQNNGVVDDSQLPKDRFSAERLKGVDSTLKIQPAKLEDSAVYLCASSLNYRTGASYEQYFGPGTRLTVT.

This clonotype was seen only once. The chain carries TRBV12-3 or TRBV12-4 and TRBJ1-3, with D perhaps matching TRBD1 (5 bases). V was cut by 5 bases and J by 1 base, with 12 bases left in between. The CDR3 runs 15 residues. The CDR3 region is CASSGGLDSGNTIYF. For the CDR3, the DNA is TGTGCCAGCAGTGGGGGACTGGATTCTGGAAACACCATATATTTT.

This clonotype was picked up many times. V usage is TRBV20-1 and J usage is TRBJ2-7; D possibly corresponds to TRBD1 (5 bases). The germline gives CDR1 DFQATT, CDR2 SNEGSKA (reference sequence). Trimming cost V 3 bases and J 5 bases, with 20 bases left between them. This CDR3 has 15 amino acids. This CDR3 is CSASLEAGLRDEQYF. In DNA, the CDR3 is TGCAGTGCTAGTTTAGAGGCAGGGCTTCGAGACGAGCAGTACTTC.

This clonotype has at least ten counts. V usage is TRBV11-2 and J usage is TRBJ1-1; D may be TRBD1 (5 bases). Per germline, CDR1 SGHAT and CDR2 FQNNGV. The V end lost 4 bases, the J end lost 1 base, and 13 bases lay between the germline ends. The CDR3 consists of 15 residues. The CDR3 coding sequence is TGTGCCAGCAGCTCGCAGGAGGGGAGGAACACTGAAGCTTTCTTT. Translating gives CASSSQEGRNTEAFF.

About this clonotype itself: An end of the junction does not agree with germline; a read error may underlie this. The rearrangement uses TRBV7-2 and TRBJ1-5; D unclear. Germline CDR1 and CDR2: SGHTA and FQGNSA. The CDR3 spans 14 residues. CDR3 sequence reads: CASSLRYSNQPKDF. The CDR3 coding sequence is TGTGCCAGCAGCTTAAGGTATAGCAATCAGCCCAAGGATTTT.

CDR3 loop: CASSGEGQSKYTGELFF. The CDR3 region has the DNA TGCGCCAGCAGCGGGGAGGGACAGTCAAAATACACCGGGGAGCTGTTTTTT. The genes are TRBV4-1 and TRBJ2-2; D tentatively fits TRBD1 or TRBD2 (7 bases each). The CDR3 has 17 residues. The V end lost 5 bases, the J end lost 3 bases, and 19 bases lay between the germline ends. Per the germline V gene, CDR1 is MGHRA and CDR2 is YSYEKL.

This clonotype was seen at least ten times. The CDR3 DNA follows: TGCAGTGCTAGACTAGGGAGGTCCTACGAGCAGTACTTC. It translates to CSARLGRSYEQYF. The rearrangement joins TRBV20-1 to TRBJ2-7, with a tentative D call TRBD2 (6 bases). CDR1 is DFQATT and CDR2 is SNEGSKA in the germline V gene (reference sequence). The V gene lost 2 bases and the J gene lost 1 base, with 9 bases spanning the gap. CDR3 length equals 13 residues.

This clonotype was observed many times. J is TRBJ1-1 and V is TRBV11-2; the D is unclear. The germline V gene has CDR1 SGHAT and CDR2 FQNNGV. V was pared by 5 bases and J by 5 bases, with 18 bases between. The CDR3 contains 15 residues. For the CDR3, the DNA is TGTGCCAGCAGCGCGCGGCCCCGAGGAAGGACTGAAGCTTTCTTT. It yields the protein CASSARPRGRTEAFF. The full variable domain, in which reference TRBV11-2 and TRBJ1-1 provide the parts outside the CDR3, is EAGVAQSPRYKIIEKRQSVAFWCNPISGHATLYWYQQILGQGPKLLIQFQNNGVVDDSQLPKDRFSAERLKGVDSTLKIQPAKLEDSAVYLCASSARPRGRTEAFFGQGTRLTVV.

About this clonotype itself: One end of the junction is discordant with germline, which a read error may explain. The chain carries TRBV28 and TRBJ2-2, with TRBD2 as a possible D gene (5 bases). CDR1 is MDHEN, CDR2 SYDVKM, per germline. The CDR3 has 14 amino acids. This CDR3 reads CASSPTNSTGDLFF. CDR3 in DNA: TGTGCCAGCAGCCCGACTAATTCCACCGGGGATCTGTTTTTT.

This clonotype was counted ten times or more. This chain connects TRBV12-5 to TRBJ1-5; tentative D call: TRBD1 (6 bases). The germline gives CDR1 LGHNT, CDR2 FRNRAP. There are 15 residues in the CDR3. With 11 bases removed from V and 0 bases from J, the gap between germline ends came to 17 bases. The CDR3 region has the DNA TGTGCTCTGACCCGGGACAAAAATAGCAATCAGCCCCAGCATTTT. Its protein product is CALTRDKNSNQPQHF.

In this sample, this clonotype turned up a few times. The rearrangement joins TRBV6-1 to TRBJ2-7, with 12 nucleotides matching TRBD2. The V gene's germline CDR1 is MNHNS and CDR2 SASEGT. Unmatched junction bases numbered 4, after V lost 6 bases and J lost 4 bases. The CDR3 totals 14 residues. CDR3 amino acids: CASRLLAGGYEQYF. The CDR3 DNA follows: TGTGCCAGCAGGCTACTAGCGGGAGGATACGAGCAGTACTTC.